This T cell receptor (beta chain) came from a study of T cell changes during pregnancy in multiple sclerosis. Data came from immunoSEQ multiplex PCR; TCRdb stores just in-frame clones and leaves some out. The data show tens of thousands of clones, with roughly 91% seen just once and 0.58% held by the top ten. V was cut by 0 bases and J by 4 bases, with 9 bases left in between. The CDR3 is 14 amino acids. Germline CDR1 and CDR2: SGHRS and YFSETQ. The TCR comes from a female donor with multiple sclerosis, enrolled in a pregnancy study. Material: CD4+ T cells from peripheral blood mononuclear cells, obtained in the first trimester of pregnancy. V usage is TRBV5-1 and J usage is TRBJ2-3; tentative D call: TRBD2 (5 bases). In DNA, the CDR3 is TGCGCCAGCAGCTTGGCTAGCCCGGCAGATACGCAGTATTTT. This gives the protein CASSLASPADTQYF. Together with reference TRBV5-1 and TRBJ2-3, the CDR3 gives the full variable domain: KAGVTQTPRYLIKTRGQQVTLSCSPISGHRSVSWYQQTPGQGLQFLFEYFSETQRNKGNFPGRFSGRQFSNSRSEMNVSTLELGDSALYLCASSLASPADTQYFGPGTRLTVL.